What follows are 4 T cell receptor beta chains derived from one specimen sequenced in a study of OX40 agonist ivuxolimab in advanced cancers. Measured with immunoSEQ multiplex PCR; TCRdb has only the in-frame clones, and not every one. The data show about 38,000 clones, less than 85% seen once. The sequenced sample was CD4+ or CD8+ T cells sorted from blood, obtained in a trial of the OX40 agonist ivuxolimab. All receptors derive from an adult with an advanced solid tumor such as melanoma, head and neck, liver or kidney cancer.

This chain uses TRBV29-1 with TRBJ2-7; 9 nucleotides agree with TRBD1. The CDR3 covers 12 residues. Trimming at V came to 4 bases and at J to 6 bases, leaving 4 bases not matched to a gene. Looked up from germline, CDR1 is SQVTM and CDR2 is ANQGSEA. The CDR3 protein is CSVARTGAEQYF. The CDR3 region has the DNA TGCAGCGTTGCCCGGACAGGGGCCGAGCAGTACTTC.

This sequence joins TRBV19 and TRBJ1-2, with 9 bases matching TRBD1. Germline V gene data show CDR1 as LNHDA and CDR2 as SQIVND (reference sequence). The CDR3 consists of 14 residues. V lost 3 bases to trimming and J lost 6 bases; unmatched junction nucleotides: 5. CDR3 region: CASSIIGTGNGYTF. CDR3 DNA sequence: TGTGCCAGTAGTATCATTGGGACAGGGAATGGCTACACCTTC.

The rearrangement joins TRBV19 to TRBJ1-5; 7 nucleotides line up with TRBD1. From germline, CDR1 is LNHDA and CDR2 SQIVND (reference sequence). Trimming cost V 5 bases and J 7 bases; bases outside gene matches: 11. The CDR3 is made up of 15 amino acids. The CDR3, as DNA: TGTGCCAGTAGTCCGGGACAGACTCCTAACCAGCCCCAGCATTTT. Its translation is CASSPGQTPNQPQHF.

The V gene is TRBV7-8, the J gene TRBJ1-5; D is perhaps TRBD1 (5 bases). The germline gives CDR1 SGHVS, CDR2 FQNEAQ. The length of the CDR3 is 14 residues. Trimming left V 3 bases short and J 2 bases short, with 8 bases between. CDR3 sequence reads: CASSLRGGNQPQHF. The CDR3 bases are TGTGCCAGCAGCTTGCGAGGGGGCAATCAGCCCCAGCATTTT.